This T cell receptor (beta chain) was captured by sequencing in a study of Graves' ophthalmopathy and Graves' hyperthyroidism. RNA transcripts provided the template for amplifying TCR beta CDR3 regions. Second-round multiplex PCR came after first-round RT-PCR with HTBI primers. TCRdb called the multiplex PCR reads again in MiXCR, with one record for every CDR3 protein. Among around 670,000 distinct CDR3 sequences listed, 40% were seen once. This CDR3 region has 12 residues. Per the germline V gene, CDR1 is MNHNS and CDR2 is SASEGT. The V and J ends lost 6 bases and 8 bases respectively, with 13 bases between them. For donors with ophthalmopathy, the disease showed moderate-to-severe activity, reached CAS ≥3 and NOSPECS ≥4, and had lasted under 3 months. Fresh peripheral blood, 10 ml, was the PBMC source.

The sample was peripheral blood. This chain uses TRBV6-1 with TRBJ1-2; possible D gene TRBD1, 5 bases. This TCR came from an adult man with Graves' ophthalmopathy. Here the CDR3 reads CASSVTVKGYTF. In nucleotides, the CDR3 is TGTGCCAGCAGCGTGACAGTTAAGGGCTACACCTTC.